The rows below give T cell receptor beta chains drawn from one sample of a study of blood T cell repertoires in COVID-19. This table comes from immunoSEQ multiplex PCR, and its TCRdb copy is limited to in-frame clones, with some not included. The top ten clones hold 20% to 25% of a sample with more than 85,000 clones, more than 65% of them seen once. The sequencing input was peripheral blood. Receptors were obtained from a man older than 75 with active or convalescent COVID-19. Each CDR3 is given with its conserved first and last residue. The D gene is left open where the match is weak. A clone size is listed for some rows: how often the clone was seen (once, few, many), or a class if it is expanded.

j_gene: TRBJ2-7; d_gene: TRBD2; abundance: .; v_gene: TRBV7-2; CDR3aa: CASGVSSGGGEQYF; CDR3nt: TGTGCCAGCGGGGTTAGTAGCGGGGGCGGCGAGCAGTACTTC
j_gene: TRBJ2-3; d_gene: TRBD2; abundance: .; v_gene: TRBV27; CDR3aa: CASSSLGLAPDTQYF; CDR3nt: TGTGCCAGCAGTTCACTAGGACTAGCTCCAGATACGCAGTATTTT
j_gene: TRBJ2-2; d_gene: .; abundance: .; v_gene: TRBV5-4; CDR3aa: CASSPGTYERTGELFF; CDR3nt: TGTGCCAGCAGCCCCGGGACATACGAACGCACCGGGGAGCTGTTTTTT
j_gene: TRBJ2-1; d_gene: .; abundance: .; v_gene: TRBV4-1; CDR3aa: CASSQAQSGIRASYNEQFF; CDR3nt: TGCGCCAGCAGCCAAGCCCAATCAGGGATCCGAGCCTCCTACAATGAGCAGTTCTTC
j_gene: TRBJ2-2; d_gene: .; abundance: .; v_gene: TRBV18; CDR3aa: CASSPVSGLNTGELFF; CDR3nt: TGTGCCAGCTCACCGGTATCAGGGCTGAACACCGGGGAGCTGTTTTTT
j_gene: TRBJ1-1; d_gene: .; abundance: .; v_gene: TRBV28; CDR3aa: CASSPSGEITEAFF; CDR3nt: TGTGCCAGCAGCCCGTCGGGGGAAATCACTGAAGCTTTCTTT
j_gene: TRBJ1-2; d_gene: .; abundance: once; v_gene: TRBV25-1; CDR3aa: CASSEGQRYGYTF; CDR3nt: TGTGCCAGCAGTGAGGGGCAGCGCTATGGCTACACCTTC
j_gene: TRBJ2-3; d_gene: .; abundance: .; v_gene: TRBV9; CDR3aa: CASSVDKPSTDTQYF; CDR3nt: TGTGCCAGCAGCGTAGACAAACCTAGCACAGATACGCAGTATTTT
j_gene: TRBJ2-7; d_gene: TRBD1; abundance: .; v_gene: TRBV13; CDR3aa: CASSLGPGGEQYF; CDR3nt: TGTGCCAGCAGCTTAGGACCAGGGGGCGAGCAGTACTTC
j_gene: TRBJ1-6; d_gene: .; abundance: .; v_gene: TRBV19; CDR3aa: CAIREGNELTSPLHF; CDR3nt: TGTGCCATAAGGGAGGGAAATGAACTAACTTCACCCCTCCACTTT
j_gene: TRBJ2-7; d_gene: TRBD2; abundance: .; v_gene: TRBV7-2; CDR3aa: CASSTGTIPYEQYF; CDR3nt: TGTGCCAGCAGCACGGGGACTATCCCCTACGAGCAGTACTTC
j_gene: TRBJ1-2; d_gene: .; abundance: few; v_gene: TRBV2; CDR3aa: CASIRGLSGYTF; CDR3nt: TGTGCCAGCATAAGGGGCCTAAGTGGCTACACCTTC
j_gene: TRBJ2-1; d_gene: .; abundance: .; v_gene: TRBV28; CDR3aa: CASSWGRRSYNEQFF; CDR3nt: TGTGCCAGCAGTTGGGGCCGACGTTCCTACAATGAGCAGTTCTTC
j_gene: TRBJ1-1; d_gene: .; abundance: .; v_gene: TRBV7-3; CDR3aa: CASSPLGSMNTEAFF; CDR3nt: TGTGCCAGCAGCCCCCTGGGCAGCATGAACACTGAAGCTTTCTTT
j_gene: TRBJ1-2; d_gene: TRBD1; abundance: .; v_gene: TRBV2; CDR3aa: CASSLRDSLFYGYTF; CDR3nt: TGTGCCAGCAGCCTAAGGGACAGCCTGTTCTATGGCTACACCTTC
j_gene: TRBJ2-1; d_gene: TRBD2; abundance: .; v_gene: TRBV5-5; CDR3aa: CASSTSGTSDYEQFF; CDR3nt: TGTGCCAGCAGCACCTCCGGGACTAGTGACTATGAGCAGTTCTTC
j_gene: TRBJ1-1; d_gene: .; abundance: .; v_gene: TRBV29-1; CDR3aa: CSATFSTEAFF; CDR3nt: TGCAGCGCGACTTTTTCCACTGAAGCTTTCTTT
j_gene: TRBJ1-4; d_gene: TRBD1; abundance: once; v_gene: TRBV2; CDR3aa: CASRATGGLGPKLFF; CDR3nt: TGTGCCAGCAGAGCGACAGGGGGCCTCGGCCCTAAACTGTTTTTT
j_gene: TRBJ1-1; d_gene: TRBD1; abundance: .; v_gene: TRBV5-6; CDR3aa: CASSKGGQGYAFF; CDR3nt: TGTGCCAGCTCCAAGGGGGGACAGGGATACGCTTTCTTT
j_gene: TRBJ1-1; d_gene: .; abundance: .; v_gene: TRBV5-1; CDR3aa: CASSWFGQRNTEAFF; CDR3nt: TGCGCCAGCAGCTGGTTCGGACAGAGGAACACTGAAGCTTTCTTT
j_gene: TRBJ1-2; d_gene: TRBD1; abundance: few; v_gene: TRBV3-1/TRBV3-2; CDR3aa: CASSQGQGGTRNYGYTF; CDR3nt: TGTGCCAGCAGCCAAGGGCAGGGGGGAACTAGGAACTATGGCTACACCTTC
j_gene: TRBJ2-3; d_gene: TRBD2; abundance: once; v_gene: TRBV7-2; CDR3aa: CASSSVVLARRADTQYF; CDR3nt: TGTGCCAGCAGCTCCGTAGTACTAGCGCGACGGGCAGATACGCAGTATTTT
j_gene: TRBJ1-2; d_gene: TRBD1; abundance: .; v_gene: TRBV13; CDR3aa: CASSLAGTGEGYTF; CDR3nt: TGTGCCAGCAGCTTAGCAGGGACAGGGGAAGGCTACACCTTC
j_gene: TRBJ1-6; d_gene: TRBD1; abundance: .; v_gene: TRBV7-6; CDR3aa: CASRDSLNSPLHF; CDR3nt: TGTGCCAGCCGGGACAGCCTTAATTCACCCCTCCACTTT
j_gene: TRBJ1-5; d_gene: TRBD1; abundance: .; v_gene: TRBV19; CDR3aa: CASSMGQATGGAQHF; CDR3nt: TGTGCCAGTAGCATGGGACAGGCTACAGGAGGGGCCCAGCATTTT
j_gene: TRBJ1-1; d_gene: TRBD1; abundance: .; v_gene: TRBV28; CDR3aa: CASRGQGYTEAFF; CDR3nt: TGTGCCAGCAGGGGACAGGGATACACTGAAGCTTTCTTT
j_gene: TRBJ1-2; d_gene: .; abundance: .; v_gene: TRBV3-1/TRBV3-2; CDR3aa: CASSYTNDRSSYGYTF; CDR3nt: TGTGCCAGCAGCTATACAAACGACAGATCGTCCTATGGCTACACCTTC
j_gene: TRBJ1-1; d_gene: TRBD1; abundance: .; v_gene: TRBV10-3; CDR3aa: CATDEGQLRGGNTEAFF; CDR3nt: TGTGCCACAGACGAGGGACAGCTTAGAGGGGGGAACACTGAAGCTTTCTTT
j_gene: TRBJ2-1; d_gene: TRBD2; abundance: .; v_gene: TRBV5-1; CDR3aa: CASSDISGDPYNEQFF; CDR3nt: TGCGCCAGCAGCGACATAAGCGGGGATCCTTACAATGAGCAGTTCTTC
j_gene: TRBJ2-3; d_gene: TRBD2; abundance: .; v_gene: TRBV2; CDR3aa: CASSGPGLAGKLLTDTQYF; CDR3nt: TGTGCCAGCAGCGGACCGGGACTAGCGGGGAAACTACTTACAGATACGCAGTATTTT
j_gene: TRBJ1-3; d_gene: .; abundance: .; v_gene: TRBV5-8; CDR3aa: CASTFRVGGSGNTIYF; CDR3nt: TGTGCCAGCACCTTCCGGGTCGGCGGCTCTGGAAACACCATATATTTT
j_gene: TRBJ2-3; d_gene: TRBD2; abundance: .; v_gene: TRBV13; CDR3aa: CASSSRRGRRGMETDTQYF; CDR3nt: TGTGCCAGCAGCTCCCGACGAGGGCGGCGGGGGATGGAAACAGATACGCAGTATTTT
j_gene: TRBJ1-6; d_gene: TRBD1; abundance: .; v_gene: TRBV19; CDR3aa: CASSIGGQGAVSPLHF; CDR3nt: TGTGCCAGTAGTATTGGCGGACAGGGGGCAGTTTCACCCCTCCACTTT
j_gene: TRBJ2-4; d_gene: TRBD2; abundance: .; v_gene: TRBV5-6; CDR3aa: CASSLTGPGGNIQYF; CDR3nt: TGTGCCAGCAGCTTGACGGGTCCCGGGGGGAACATTCAGTACTTC
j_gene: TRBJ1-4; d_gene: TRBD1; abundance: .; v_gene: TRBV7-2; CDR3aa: CASSLGGQDEKLFF; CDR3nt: TGTGCCAGCAGCTTAGGAGGACAGGATGAAAAACTGTTTTTT
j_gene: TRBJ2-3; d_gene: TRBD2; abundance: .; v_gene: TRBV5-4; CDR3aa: CASSFGLGTDTQYF; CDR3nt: TGTGCCAGCAGCTTCGGACTAGGCACAGATACGCAGTATTTT
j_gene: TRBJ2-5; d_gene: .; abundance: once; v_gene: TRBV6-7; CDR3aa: CASSGEPQGREETQYF; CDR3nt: TGTGCCAGCAGCGGGGAACCACAGGGTCGGGAAGAGACCCAGTACTTC
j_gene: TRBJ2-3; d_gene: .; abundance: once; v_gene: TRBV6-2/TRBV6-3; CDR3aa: CASSFLEDTQYF; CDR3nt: TGTGCCAGCAGTTTTTTAGAGGATACGCAGTATTTT
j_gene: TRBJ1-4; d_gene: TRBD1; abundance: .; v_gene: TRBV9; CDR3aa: CASSVGAGGAGEKLFF; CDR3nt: TGTGCCAGCAGCGTAGGGGCAGGGGGCGCCGGTGAAAAACTGTTTTTT
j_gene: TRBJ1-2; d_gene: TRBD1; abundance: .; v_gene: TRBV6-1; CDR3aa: CASSEAGTVGVYGYTF; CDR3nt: TGTGCCAGCAGTGAAGCGGGGACAGTTGGTGTCTATGGCTACACCTTC
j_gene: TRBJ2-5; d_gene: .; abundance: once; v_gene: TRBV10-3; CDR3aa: CAISENREETQYF; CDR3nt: TGTGCCATCAGTGAAAACAGGGAAGAGACCCAGTACTTC
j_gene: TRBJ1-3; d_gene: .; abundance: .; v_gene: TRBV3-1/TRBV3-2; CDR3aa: CASSQARSSSGNTIYF; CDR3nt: TGTGCCAGCAGTCAGGCCCGTAGTAGCTCTGGAAACACCATATATTTT
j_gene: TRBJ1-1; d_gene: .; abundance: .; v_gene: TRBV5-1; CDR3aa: CASSLAGGVNTEAFF; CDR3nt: TGCGCCAGCAGCTTGGCCGGGGGGGTGAACACTGAAGCTTTCTTT
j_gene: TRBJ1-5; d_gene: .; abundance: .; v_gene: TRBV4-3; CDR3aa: CASSQVRQPQHF; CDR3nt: TGCGCCAGCAGCCAAGTACGGCAGCCCCAGCATTTT